The 23 T cell receptor beta chains below come from one sample, sequenced in a study of Graves' ophthalmopathy and Graves' hyperthyroidism. Scientists amplified the TCR beta CDR3 regions from RNA transcripts. Second-round multiplex PCR followed a first-round RT-PCR using HTBI primers. In TCRdb, the multiplex PCR reads were re-called with MiXCR into one record per CDR3 protein. The table lists over a million distinct CDR3 sequences, around a third of them singletons. Sequencing was done on a sample of peripheral blood or thyroid tissue (not recorded which). All receptors come from an adult man with Graves' hyperthyroidism.

The chain carries TRBV2 and TRBJ1-1; no definite D call. The CDR3 has 16 residues. V was trimmed by 6 bases and J by 0 bases, leaving 17 bases between them. CDR1 is SNHLY, CDR2 FYNNEI, per germline. CDR3 in amino acids: CASRSASVGVNTEAFF. Written as DNA, the CDR3 is TGTGCCAGCAGGTCGGCCAGCGTTGGTGTGAACACTGAAGCTTTCTTT. The variable domain in full, with the rest retrieved from reference TRBV2 and TRBJ1-1, is EPEVTQTPSHQVTQMGQEVILRCVPISNHLYFYWYRQILGQKVEFLVSFYNNEISEKSEIFDDQFSVERPDGSNFTLKIRSTKLEDSAMYFCASRSASVGVNTEAFFGQGTRLTVV.

Ten or more counts support this clonotype. DNA of the CDR3: TGTGCCAGCCGGGACAGACACCACCTTAATGAAAAACTGTTTTTT. Translating gives CASRDRHHLNEKLFF. V is TRBV19 and J is TRBJ1-4; 7 positions agree with TRBD1. Trimming removed 9 bases from V and 4 bases from J; junction bases left unmatched: 11. The CDR3 has 15 residues. Germline CDR1 reads LNHDA; CDR2 reads SQIVND (reference sequence).

About this clonotype itself: A junction boundary mismatches the germline segment, possibly from a read error. The gene calls are TRBV4-1 and TRBJ1-5; 9 bases align to TRBD1. This CDR3 region has 16 residues. The V gene's germline CDR1 is MGHRA and CDR2 YSYEKL. The CDR3 sequence is CASSQTGQGNGQPQHF. The CDR3 DNA reads as TGCGCTAGCAGCCAAACGGGACAGGGCAATGGTCAGCCCCAGCATTTT.

This clonotype was observed once. The junction shows a germline mismatch at one end, possibly a read error. This chain uses TRBV15 with TRBJ2-2; D gene ambiguous. Germline V gene lookup returns CDR1 LNHNV and CDR2 YYDKDF (reference sequence). The CDR3 length is 14 residues. The DNA of the CDR3 is TGTGCCACCAGCAGAACTTCCGGGTCCGGCGAGCTGTTTTTT. Protein product: CATSRTSGSGELFF.

In its sample, this clonotype was seen many times. This chain links TRBV5-5 with TRBJ2-7; 11 bases match TRBD1. Unmatched junction bases numbered 5, after V lost 4 bases and J lost 2 bases. The CDR3 is 15 amino acids. Germline CDR1 is SGHKS and CDR2 is YYEKEE (reference sequence). This CDR3 reads CASSLRDRGTYEQYF. As DNA, the CDR3 is TGTGCCAGCAGCCTTCGGGACAGGGGGACCTACGAGCAGTACTTC.

The genes are TRBV6-6 and TRBJ1-3; D is possibly TRBD1 (6 bases). CDR3 length: 12 amino acids. Trimming took off 5 bases at V and 9 bases at J, with 11 bases between the two ends. Germline V gene sequence: CDR1 MNHNY, CDR2 SVGAGI (reference sequence). The CDR3 DNA reads TGTGCCAGCAGTGACATAGGGGGCACCATATATTTT. Amino acids: CASSDIGGTIYF.

CDR3 sequence (DNA): TGTGCCAGCAGTGAGGCAGAGGGCAATGAAAAACTGTTTTTT. It encodes CASSEAEGNEKLFF. V gene TRBV25-1 combines with J gene TRBJ1-4; D is uncertain. V gave up 3 bases and J gave up 5 bases, with 10 bases separating them. The CDR3 is 14 amino acids. Germline V lookup: CDR1 MGHDK, CDR2 SYGVNS.

This clonotype was recorded many times. J is TRBJ2-7 and V is TRBV7-6; D possibly corresponds to TRBD1 (6 bases). CDR3 length: 13 residues. The V gene's germline CDR1 is SGHVS and CDR2 FNYEAQ. V was trimmed by 5 bases and J by 3 bases, leaving 11 bases between them. This CDR3 is CASSRADSYEQYF. CDR3 bases: TGTGCCAGCAGCCGCGCGGACAGCTACGAGCAGTACTTC.

This clonotype was seen at least ten times. The chain employs TRBV29-1 and TRBJ1-2; D is unresolved. V lost 4 bases and J lost 2, with 8 bases in between. The V gene's germline CDR1 is SQVTM and CDR2 ANQGSEA. The CDR3 consists of 12 residues. The CDR3: CSVARQNYGYTF. The CDR3, as DNA: TGCAGCGTTGCTCGGCAGAACTATGGCTACACCTTC.

The chain uses TRBV28 and TRBJ2-7; tentatively, D is TRBD2 (5 bases). V was pared by 3 bases and J by 5 bases, with 14 bases between. The CDR3 runs to 14 residues. Germline V gene lookup returns CDR1 MDHEN and CDR2 SYDVKM. The CDR3, as DNA: TGTGCCAGCAGTTTTTGGAGCGGTGGCCACGAGCAGTACTTC. This translates into CASSFWSGGHEQYF.

V gene TRBV5-4 combines with J gene TRBJ1-1, with D perhaps matching TRBD1 (5 bases). The germline V and J ends were trimmed by 0 bases and 1 base, with 16 bases remaining between them. Per the germline V gene, CDR1 is SGHNT and CDR2 is YYREEE (reference sequence). The CDR3 covers 17 residues. CDR3 sequence reads: CASSLGAGGPGNTEAFF. CDR3 nucleotide sequence: TGTGCCAGCAGCTTGGGGGCTGGGGGACCAGGGAACACTGAAGCTTTCTTT.

V is TRBV28 and J is TRBJ1-2; 7 nucleotides agree with TRBD1. The V segment lost 4 bases and the J segment 7 bases; nucleotides outside the gene matches: 9. The germline CDR1 and CDR2 sequences are MDHEN and SYDVKM. The CDR3 contains 14 residues. The CDR3 here is CASSSAGGAGGYTF. The CDR3 bases are TGTGCCAGCAGTTCCGCAGGGGGAGCGGGTGGCTACACCTTC.

The chain combines TRBV11-2 with TRBJ2-7; 7 nucleotides align to TRBD2. The junction had 5 bases not matched to a gene; V was cut back by 1 base and J by 2 bases. The CDR3 has 15 residues. CDR1 SGHAT and CDR2 FQNNGV come from the germline V gene. This CDR3 reads CASSLGGGQPYEQYF. CDR3 nucleotides: TGTGCCAGCAGCTTAGGCGGGGGTCAACCCTACGAGCAGTACTTC.

This clonotype was counted a few times. The J gene is TRBJ1-5, the V gene TRBV6-2 or TRBV6-3; TRBD1 matches at 9 bases. Germline V CDR1 and CDR2: MNHEY, SVGEGT. The CDR3 is made up of 14 amino acids. With 5 bases clipped from V and 11 bases from J, the junction kept 10 bases outside the gene matches. The DNA for the CDR3 is TGTGCCAGCAGTCGGGGACAGGGTGGGGAGACCCAGCATTTT. Translated, it gives CASSRGQGGETQHF.

This clonotype was observed a handful of times. V and J are TRBV7-8 and TRBJ2-7; tentatively, D is TRBD2 (5 bases). V was clipped by 5 bases and J by 7 bases, with 15 bases between them. The germline CDR1 and CDR2 sequences are SGHVS and FQNEAQ. This CDR3 is 13 amino acids long. CDR3 loop: CASSPPGSGEQYF. The CDR3 DNA is TGTGCCAGCAGCCCCCCGGGTTCGGGGGAGCAGTACTTC.

Comment on this clonotype: The junction shows a germline mismatch at one end, possibly a read error. The rearrangement joins TRBV7-9 to TRBJ1-1; maybe TRBD1 (6 bases). The CDR3 covers 16 residues. The germline CDR1 and CDR2 sequences are SEHNR and FQNEAQ (reference sequence). As DNA, the CDR3 is TGCGCCAGCAGCCAGGACAGACAGGCCCTGAACACTGAAGCTTTCTTT. Translating it yields CASSQDRQALNTEAFF.

This clonotype was picked up one time. The J gene is TRBJ2-3, the V gene TRBV29-1; D is possibly TRBD1 or TRBD2 (5 bases each). There are 15 residues in the CDR3. The germline gives CDR1 SQVTM, CDR2 ANQGSEA. Trimming took 7 bases from V and 5 from J, leaving 22 bases between them. CDR3 amino acids: CSAYRDGAPGDTQYF. In DNA, the CDR3 is TGCAGCGCCTACCGGGACGGTGCCCCAGGAGATACGCAGTATTTT.

This clonotype appeared a few times. The chain is built from TRBV7-9 and TRBJ2-7, with 11 bases that match TRBD1. Trimming took 5 bases from V and 3 from J; bases not matched to a gene: 6. CDR1 and CDR2 (germline): SEHNR, FQNEAQ (reference sequence). CDR3 size: 15 residues. The DNA of the CDR3 is TGTGCCAGCAGCCCAGCCGGGACAGGGGGCTACGAGCAGTACTTC. This gives the protein CASSPAGTGGYEQYF.

The chain links TRBV6-5 to TRBJ1-1; D possibly corresponds to TRBD1 (5 bases). Germline assignment: CDR1 MNHEY and CDR2 SVGAGI. Trimming cost V 4 bases and J 6 bases, with 9 bases left between them. The CDR3 is 12 residues long. CDR3 sequence reads: CASSSRVSEAFF. CDR3 DNA: TGTGCCAGCAGTTCCAGGGTATCTGAAGCTTTCTTT.

This clonotype was counted at least ten times. The chain links TRBV24-1 to TRBJ1-1; 10 nucleotides agree with TRBD1. The CDR3 totals 14 residues. V gave up 7 bases and J gave up 5 bases; unmatched junction bases: 6. CDR1 is KGHDR and CDR2 is SFDVKD in the germline V gene. The DNA of the CDR3 is TGTGCCACCAGATCCGGGACAGGGGTGACTGAAGCTTTCTTT. It yields the protein CATRSGTGVTEAFF.

This clonotype has just a few counts. The rearrangement links TRBV13 to TRBJ2-7; 8 bases line up with TRBD1. The CDR3 loop spans 15 amino acids. The V gene's germline CDR1 is PRHDT and CDR2 FYEKMQ (reference sequence). With 6 bases clipped from V and 4 bases from J, the junction kept 11 bases outside the gene matches. The CDR3 DNA follows: TGTGCCAGCAGAACCGGGACAGGCCGGCCTTACGAGCAGTACTTC. It yields the protein CASRTGTGRPYEQYF.

This chain uses TRBV2 with TRBJ1-2; D remains ambiguous. This CDR3 has 14 residues. Trimming removed 3 bases from V and 4 bases from J, with 12 bases in between. CDR1 is SNHLY and CDR2 is FYNNEI in the germline V gene. CDR3 in DNA: TGTGCCAGCAGTGATGACACCGCCGCCTATGGCTACACCTTC. Its translation is CASSDDTAAYGYTF.

CDR3 sequence (DNA): TGCAGCGTAACAGGGTTCTCTGGGGCCAACGTCCTGACTTTC. Protein product: CSVTGFSGANVLTF. J is TRBJ2-6 and V is TRBV29-1; maybe TRBD1 (6 bases). Trimming removed 6 bases at V and 0 bases at J, with 9 bases between. Germline assignment: CDR1 SQVTM and CDR2 ANQGSEA. The length of the CDR3 is 14 residues.